This T cell receptor beta chain was found in a study of T cell repertoires in cytomegalovirus infection. A single record per CDR3 protein comes from TCRdb applying MiXCR to the reads. In the table there are 200,000 to 300,000 distinct CDR3 sequences, 9.1% of which are singletons. As to this clonotype: Given a much more abundant clone one base away, this may be a read error.

Looked up from germline, CDR1 is KGHDR and CDR2 is SFDVKD. The CDR3 loop spans 11 amino acids. The TCR comes from a human donor in good health (CMV status not recorded). Some clones in this sample may be carry-over from other donors' samples. This chain links TRBV24-1 with TRBJ2-5; no clear D. The sample comprised PBMCs. The CDR3 reads CATNDPGGQYF. The CDR3 nucleotides read TGTGCCACCAATGATCCTGGTGGCCAGTACTTC.